The present T cell receptor beta chain was sequenced within a study of T cell responses to AZD1222 COVID-19 vaccine (dated by TCRdb to about 2021). Looking at the study overall: AZD1222 recipients with second doses at about 4 weeks or about 12 weeks were pooled, because spike-specific TCR depth and breadth did not differ between schedules. A total of about 240 trial participants underwent TCR sequencing, of whom approximately 210 received two doses of AZD1222 and 26 received two doses of the MenACWY control vaccine. Trial participants were enrolled by age into 18-55, 56-69 and 70-plus year subgroups, with roughly 150, 30 and 60 TCR-sequenced participants respectively. What the work shows at the level of the full study, not this receptor alone: The whole spike protein was spanned by vaccine-associated CD4 TCRs, and dominant responses were seen in regions 160-218 and 743-854. After two AZD1222 doses, both the breadth and the depth of spike-specific TCRs were significantly higher than at day 0 and than in MenACWY recipients. Participants were mostly white British, with more females than males. The authors suggested clonal diversity may have been underestimated. In the small 56-69-year group, the increase in depth fell short of significance, most likely because of low power. Conclusions about previously exposed vaccinees were limited because only 5 or 6 AZD1222 recipients were SARS-CoV-2 seropositive at baseline. Reportedly, almost half of the unique spike-specific TCRs recognized epitopes lying outside the regions that are mutated in the B.1.351 and B.1.1.7 variants. Because no samples from the day 14 peak response were available, repertoires could be characterized only after the peak T cell response.

The CDR3 holds 13 amino acids from the cysteine to the phenylalanine. The kept DNA is CDR3 alone, 39 bases in frame from the first base. CDR1 KGHSH and CDR2 LQKENI are derived from the germline V gene. Trimming removed 1 base from V and 5 bases from J, leaving 8 bases between the germline ends. Regarding this clone: The target of this receptor is not known. Nothing much larger sits one base from this clone, and base qualities are not available.

The CDR3 regions of human TCRbeta chains were analyzed by immunosequencing. In the paper's pipeline: Repertoire TCRs were checked for matches against a reference library of SARS-CoV-2-specific TCRs that had been generated using the MIRA antigen-specificity platform. Breadth meant the fraction of unique TCRs that were SARS-CoV-2-associated, whereas depth meant the fraction of total T cells that were SARS-CoV-2-associated. Each spike-specific TCR was assigned to its reactive spike region and to a CD4 or CD8 class using the MIRA data. Log10-transformed breadth and depth values were compared by one-way ANOVA with Sidak's multiple comparisons tests. TCRdb retrieved this table from immuneACCESS and kept in-frame rearrangements only. Not all clones are present; in checked studies, unresolved V genes account for under half, and no reason is known for the remainder. Clone size and the V and J calls come from that table; the DNA yielded D and trimming. In this sample the table shows about 84,000 clones, roughly 87% of which occur a single time. The ten top clones hold about 1.6% of the sample.

The time point label of this sample denotes: baseline before first vaccination. Samples from vaccinated people were obtained from the UK trials COV001 and COV002, which included a single-blind randomized controlled phase 2/3 trial of AZD1222 (ChAdOx1 nCoV-19) in healthy adults. Trial participant PBMC samples were collected at day 0 and day 28 after the second dose for TCRbeta chain sequencing. This receptor chain uses TRBV18 and TRBJ1-1; no D gene can be assigned with confidence. This specimen consisted of peripheral blood, obtained on day 0 of AZD1222 vaccination. The TCR was taken from an adult in good health. The CDR3 loop reads CASSPQLATEAFF. The base sequence is TGTGCCAGCTCACCACAATTGGCAACTGAAGCTTTCTTT.